The source of this T cell receptor (beta chain) is a study of T cells in Graves' hyperthyroidism and ophthalmopathy. V lost 4 bases to trimming and J lost 2 bases, with 14 bases between them. The CDR3 contains 15 residues. Germline lookup yields CDR1 MDHEN and CDR2 SYDVKM. Patients were aged 18 to 65, had disease duration under 2 months, and had newly diagnosed hyperthyroidism. This clonotype was observed at least ten times. RNA transcripts yielded amplified TCR beta CDR3 regions. First-round RT-PCR of the TCR CDR3 relied on the HTBI primer set. TCRdb processed the multiplex PCR reads anew with MiXCR; each CDR3 protein has one entry. Of about 560,000 distinct CDR3 sequences listed, 16% are singletons.

The receptor's source is a woman between 18 and 30 years old with Graves' hyperthyroidism. The sequenced material came from blood. The chain joins TRBV28 to TRBJ1-1, with a tentative D call TRBD1 (6 bases). CDR3 in amino acids: CASSYGGGANTEAFF. The CDR3 region has the DNA TGTGCCAGCAGTTACGGTGGGGGGGCCAACACTGAAGCTTTCTTT.